This T cell receptor beta chain came from a study of blood T cell repertoires in COVID-19. Cohort placement rested on clinical history that participants reported themselves. This CDR3 is built from 17 residues. Per germline, CDR1 SGHRS and CDR2 YFSETQ. The V gene end was trimmed by 0 bases and the J gene end by 3 bases; junction bases not matched to a gene: 5. Methods used by the authors: Reference gene primer amplification gave nucleated cell count estimates. Using immunoSEQ multiplex PCR, the repertoire was profiled, and TCRdb retains in-frame clones only, with some absent. V, J and clone size were drawn from that table, and D and trimming were deduced from the DNA. There are 490,000 or so clones in the sample; around nine tenths occur only once, and around 8% lies in the top ten.

The chain is built from TRBV5-1 and TRBJ2-2, with 10 bases fitting TRBD1. This TCR derives from an older woman who had recovered from COVID-19. Sequencing used PBMCs or T cells enriched from blood (not recorded which). The CDR3 DNA follows: TGCGCCAGCAGCTTGGCCCTGGACAGGGGGTACACCGGGGAGCTGTTTTTT. Its protein product is CASSLALDRGYTGELFF.